This TCR beta chain stems from a study of shared clonotypes between healthy human individuals. This CDR3 has 14 amino acids. CDR1 and CDR2 (germline): SQVTM, ANQGSEA. With 4 bases removed from V and 5 bases from J, the gap between germline ends came to 14 bases. The study, taken as a whole, reports: Only blood underwent sampling, and tissue repertoires likely differ. The study found about 4.6% of naive CD4 clonotypes shared across a few donors. Non-shared clonotypes displayed generation probabilities falling below those of clonotypes present in all four donors.

Replicate PCRs for sorted subsets used approximately 220 ng DNA; this equaled about 30,000 T cell genomes. Some clones are missing from TCRdb's copy, which holds only in-frame ones; the method was immunoSEQ multiplex PCR. The data show around 2,000,000 clones, with about 95% seen just once and 1% to 1.5% held by the top ten. Naive CD8 cells lacked CD45RO and underwent positive selection for CCR7, leaving out terminally differentiated effector memory CD45RA+ cells. As for this clone: Its antigen is not identified.

The chain joins TRBV29-1 to TRBJ2-2; D might be TRBD1 (6 bases). The specimen sequenced was naive CD8+ T cells sorted from blood. The TCR originated in a man between 18 and 35 years old in good health. The DNA for the CDR3 is TGCAGCGTTGCGGCAGGGGTGGGAACCGGGGAGCTGTTTTTT. Translation: CSVAAGVGTGELFF.